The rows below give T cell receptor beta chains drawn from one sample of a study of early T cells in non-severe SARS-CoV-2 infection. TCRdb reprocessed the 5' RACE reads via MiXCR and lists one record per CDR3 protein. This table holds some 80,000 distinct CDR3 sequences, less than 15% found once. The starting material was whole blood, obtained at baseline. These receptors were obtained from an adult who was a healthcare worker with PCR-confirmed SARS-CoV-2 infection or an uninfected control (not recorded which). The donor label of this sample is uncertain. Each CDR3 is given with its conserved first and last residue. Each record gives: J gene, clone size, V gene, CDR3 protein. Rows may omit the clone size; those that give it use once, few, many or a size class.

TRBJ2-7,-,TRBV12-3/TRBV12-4,CASSLGTYEQYF
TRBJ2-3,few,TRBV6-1,CASTSSGPRDTQYF
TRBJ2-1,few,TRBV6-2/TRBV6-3,CASTRQGGSYNEQFF
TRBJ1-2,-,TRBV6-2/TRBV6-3,CASNEGLRYYGYTF
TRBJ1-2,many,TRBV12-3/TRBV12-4,CASRSQTSGYTF
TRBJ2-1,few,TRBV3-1,CASSQASGGVLEQFF
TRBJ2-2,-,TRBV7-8,CASSLGRTGTGTGELFF
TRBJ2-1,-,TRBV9,CASSVVVGTYNEQFF
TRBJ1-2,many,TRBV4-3,CASSQEGQDYYGYTF
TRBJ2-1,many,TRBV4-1,CASSQYREQFF
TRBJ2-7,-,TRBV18,CASSPGTGGDEQYF
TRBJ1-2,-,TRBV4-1,CASSQDRTSGAGYTF
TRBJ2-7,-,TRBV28,CASSIGSGKGYEQYF
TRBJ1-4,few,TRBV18,CASSPGQDYEKLFF
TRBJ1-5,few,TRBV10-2,CASSQDRGRQPQHF
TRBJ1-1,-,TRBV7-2,CASSAQGPNTEAFF
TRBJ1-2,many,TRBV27,CACKTGTKGYTF
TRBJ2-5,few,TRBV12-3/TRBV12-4,CASSFAGETQYF
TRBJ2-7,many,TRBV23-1,CASTHSGGAFYEQYF
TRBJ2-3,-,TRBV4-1,CASSSGAILTDTQYF
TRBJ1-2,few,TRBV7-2,CASSPRQADGYTF
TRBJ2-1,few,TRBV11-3,CASSLRGARNEQFF
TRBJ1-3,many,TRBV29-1,CSVQGARGNTIYF
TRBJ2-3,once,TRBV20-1,CSANLAGGADTQYF
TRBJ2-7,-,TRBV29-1,CSGGGQSSYEQYF
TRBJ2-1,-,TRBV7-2,CASSFLSNEQFF
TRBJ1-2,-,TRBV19,CASETGLYGYTF
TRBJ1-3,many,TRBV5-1,CASSAGQGDGNTIYF
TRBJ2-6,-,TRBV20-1,CSASGANVLTF
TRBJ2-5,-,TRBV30,CAWKGGYQETQYF
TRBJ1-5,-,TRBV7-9,CASSRAGDSNQPQHF
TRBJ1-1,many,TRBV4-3,CASSQYSGENTEAFF
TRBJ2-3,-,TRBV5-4,CASSLGGTNTDTQYF
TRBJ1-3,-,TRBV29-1,CSVLPPSGNTIYF
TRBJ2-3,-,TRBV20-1,CSARDRVGSGGTDTQYF
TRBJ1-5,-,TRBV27,CASSLATGSNQPQHF
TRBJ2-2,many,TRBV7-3,CASSAGIYTGELFF
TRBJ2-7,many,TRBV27,CASSWTSGLFEQYF
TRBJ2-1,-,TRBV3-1,CASSQALGHPIF
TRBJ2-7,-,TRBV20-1,CSAKETGTGSYEQYF
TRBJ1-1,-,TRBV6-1,CASRETFATEAFF
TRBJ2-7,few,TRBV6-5,CAARSSSYEQYF
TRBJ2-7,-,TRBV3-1,CASSPYRRLTYEQYF
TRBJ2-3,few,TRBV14,CASSLKRGSTDTQYF
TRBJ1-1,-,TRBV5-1,CASRWENTEAFF
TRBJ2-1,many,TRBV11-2,CASSPQVRSDEQFF
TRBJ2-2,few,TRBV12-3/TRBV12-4,CASKQFAGLGTGELFF
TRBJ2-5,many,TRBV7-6,CASSLTHQETQYF
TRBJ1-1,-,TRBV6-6,CASSYSMGRGFGTEAFF
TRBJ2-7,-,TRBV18,CASSSLDSATSSTTKQYF
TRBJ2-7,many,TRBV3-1,CASSHGLAGVEQYF